This TCR beta chain was observed in a study of blood T cell repertoires in COVID-19. Seattle enrolled patients during active infection and tracked them longitudinally. The CDR3 length is 14 residues. V dropped 5 bases and J dropped 4 bases, with 14 bases sitting between them. The germline gives CDR1 SGHTA, CDR2 FQGNSA. In the study's own analysis: For nucleated cells, counts were estimated from reference gene primer amplification. Profiled with immunoSEQ multiplex PCR; TCRdb holds only in-frame clones, not every one. D and trimming were read from the DNA, whereas the V and J calls and clone size are those reported in that table. The table has under 200,000 clones, about 90% seen once.

The TCR originated in a woman aged 55 to 70 with COVID-19, enrolled during active disease. The specimen was peripheral blood. The V call is TRBV7-2, the J call TRBJ1-1; unclear D gene. For the CDR3, the DNA is TGTGCCAGCAGCCCGGCCCCGGCGGGCACTGAAGCTTTCTTT. Translation: CASSPAPAGTEAFF.